This T cell receptor beta chain was sequenced during a study of early stage breast cancer tumors (dated by TCRdb to the late 2010s). Regarding the complete study: Of the roughly 15 invasive breast tumors, about a dozen were found to be estrogen receptor-positive, progesterone receptor-positive and HER2-negative. Of the approximately twelve ER+/PR+/HER2- tumors, eight were classified as invasive ductal carcinomas and four as invasive lobular carcinomas. On average, each sample had around 10-fold read coverage. The samples as a whole yielded a few million detected templates, corresponding to nearly 1,100,000 unique clonotypes.

Dicing about 20-50 mg of tumor tissue typically produced more than 2.5 ug of DNA. The study profiled bulk TCR beta-chain repertoires in matched peripheral blood, tumor and adjacent normal breast tissue taken from about 15 patients with early-stage breast cancer. After resection, visually identified tumor tissue was excised and placed in prechilled RNAlater. Tumor tissue (roughly 18-50 mg) was diced and then homogenized with a TissueLyser II in RLTplus buffer containing beta-mercaptoethanol and antifoaming agent. Genomic DNA was extracted with the Qiagen AllPrep DNA/RNA Mini kit. For this chain, trimming is 6 bases at the V end and 9 bases at the J end, and the number of junction bases without a gene match is 5. CDR3 length: 12 amino acids, cysteine to phenylalanine. CDR3 DNA only is kept here, 36 bases in frame from base 1. The CDR1 and CDR2 encoded by the germline V gene (reference sequence) are MNHNY and SVGAGI.

Each sample was amplified in two independent genomic DNA replicates, using approximately 0.5 ug for blood and around 1.4 ug for tumor or normal breast. TCRB sequencing of genomic DNA was carried out with the ImmunoSeq Intro kit according to the manufacturer's instructions. For absolute quantification, the approximately 30-cycle multiplex PCR included proprietary primers along with spike-in control sequences. Single-end 150-bp reads were used to sequence an 87-bp fragment covering the CDR3 and the flanking V and J genes. Seven samples, with two replicates for each sample, were multiplexed per lane of an Illumina MiSeq using version 3.0 chemistry. The authors' pipeline ran thus. The vendor's proprietary pipeline handled the raw data processing, merging both replicates into a single result for each sample. A clonotype was defined as productive rearrangements that share the same V-gene family, CDR3 amino acid sequence and J-gene segment. To compute clonality, the normalized Shannon entropy (Pielou evenness) of TCRB abundances was subtracted from 1. To estimate T cell density, the total number of templates was divided by the input cell count, which was inferred from how much DNA went in. Recon was used with default parameters to estimate total repertoire diversity and clonality. A clonotype counted as tumor-enriched if its abundance in tumor exceeded 0.1% and was at least 32-fold higher than its abundance in normal breast. TCRdb stores this immuneACCESS table with in-frame sequences only. Part of the clones is absent; in the studies checked, under half of the shortfall reflects unresolved V genes, and no reason is known for the rest. The V and J calls and clone size are taken from that table; D and trimming were inferred from the DNA. The sample records nearly 25,000 clones, 65% to 75% of which are singletons. In total, the top ten clones hold around 9.4% of the sample.

Note on this clone: Its binding antigen is unknown. The input lacks base qualities; no much larger clone sits a single base away.

What the authors observed across the whole study: Repertoires from blood and normal breast were more alike than repertoires from blood and tumor, and in about 90% of the 16 patients, comparing each tissue with blood separated tumor from normal. Compared with adjacent normal breast tissue, tumors had roughly 2.5-fold higher T cell density and higher clonality. Enriched TCRB sequences shared across patients were mostly commonly generated sequences, unlikely to play an important role in the tumor microenvironment. Bulk genomic DNA sequencing of unsorted cells missed chain pairing and functional markers such as CD4, CD8 and FOXP3. The small cohort size prevented analysis by tumor subtype.

The origin of this receptor is a person aged 55 to 69 with breast cancer. What was sequenced was breast tumor tissue. The chain is encoded by TRBV6-6 joined to TRBJ2-1, and 7 junction bases match TRBD2. At the DNA level, the sequence is TGTGCCAGCAGCCTACCTAGCGGTGAGCAGTTCTTC. This sequence encodes CASSLPSGEQFF.